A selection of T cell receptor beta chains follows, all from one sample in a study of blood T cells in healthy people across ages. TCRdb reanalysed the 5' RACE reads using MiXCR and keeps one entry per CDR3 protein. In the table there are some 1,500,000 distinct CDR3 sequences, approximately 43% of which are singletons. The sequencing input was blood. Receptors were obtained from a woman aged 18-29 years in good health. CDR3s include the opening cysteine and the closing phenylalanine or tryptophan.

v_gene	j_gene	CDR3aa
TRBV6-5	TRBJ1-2	CASSDGRVDGYTF
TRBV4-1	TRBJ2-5	CASSQEDSAYETQYF
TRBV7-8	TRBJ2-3	CASSLELVSGADTQYF
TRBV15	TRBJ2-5	CATRPGAAYEKYF
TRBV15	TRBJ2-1	CATRASGYNEQFF
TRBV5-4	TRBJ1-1	CASSPTFLMNTEAFF
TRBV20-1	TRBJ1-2	CSAKRQGLGGYTF
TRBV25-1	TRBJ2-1	CASSGSGGYNEQFF
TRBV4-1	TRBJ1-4	CASSQVPTGAGSEKLFF
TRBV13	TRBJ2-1	CASSLRREGRQEQFF
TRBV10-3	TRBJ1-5	CAISVAGSNQPQHF